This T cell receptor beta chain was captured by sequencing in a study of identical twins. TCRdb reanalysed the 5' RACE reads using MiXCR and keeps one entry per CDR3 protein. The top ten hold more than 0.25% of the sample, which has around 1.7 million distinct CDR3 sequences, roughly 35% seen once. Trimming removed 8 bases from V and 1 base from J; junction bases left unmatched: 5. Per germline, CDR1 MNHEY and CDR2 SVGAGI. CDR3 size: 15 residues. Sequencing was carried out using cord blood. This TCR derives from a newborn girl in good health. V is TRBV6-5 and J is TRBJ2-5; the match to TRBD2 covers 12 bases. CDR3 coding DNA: TGTGCCAGCGGACTGACTAGCGGGAGCCAAGAGACCCAGTACTTC. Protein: CASGLTSGSQETQYF.